This T cell receptor (beta chain) was profiled in a study of CD8 T cells in ankylosing spondylitis. This CDR3 is built from 15 residues. In germline, CDR1 is SGDLS, CDR2 YYNGEE. The germline V and J ends were trimmed by 0 bases and 0 bases, with 9 bases remaining between them. With regard to this clonotype: The antigen is undetermined.

Whole-study findings and limits: According to the report, clones linked to the disease were significantly enriched in matched synovial fluid samples taken from ankylosing spondylitis patients. Past research had described some motif variants in reactive arthritis synovial fluid and blood.

MiXCR was run by TCRdb on the 5' RACE reads, yielding one entry per CDR3 protein. The table records about 160,000 distinct CDR3 sequences, 8.5% to 10% of them present only once. The V gene is TRBV9, the J gene TRBJ1-2; D gene unclear. This TCR derives from a female donor with ankylosing spondylitis or in good health (not recorded which). The specimen was blood, either unsorted or a sorted T cell fraction (not recorded which). This chain's CDR3 is CASSVEAEPNYGYTF. The CDR3 region has the DNA TGTGCCAGCAGCGTAGAGGCAGAGCCTAACTATGGCTACACCTTC.